This T cell receptor beta chain comes out of a study of shared clonotypes between healthy human individuals. This CDR3 is 16 amino acids long. Trimming took 5 bases from V and 5 from J; bases not matched to a gene: 11. The germline V gene has CDR1 MDHEN and CDR2 SYDVKM. Into CD45RA+ naive and CD45RA-negative memory subsets, the CD4+ cells were split. Study results and caveats: A handful of donors showed sharing of about 4.6% of naive CD4 clonotypes.

A remark on this clone: Its target is unknown.

TCRdb's copy holds only in-frame clones and misses some; the assay was immunoSEQ multiplex PCR. The table lists 2 million to 2.5 million clones, 80% to 95% of them singletons. The chain couples TRBV28 to TRBJ2-2, with TRBD2 matching 7 bases. The sequence came from a man younger than 30 in good health. Some clones in this sample may be carry-over from other donors' samples. Input material: naive CD4+ T cells from PBMCs. Subset here: CD45RA+ positively selected. The CDR3 nucleotides are TGTGCCAGCAGTACTCCTAGCGGCCGGGGAACCGGGGAGCTGTTTTTT. This translates into CASSTPSGRGTGELFF.